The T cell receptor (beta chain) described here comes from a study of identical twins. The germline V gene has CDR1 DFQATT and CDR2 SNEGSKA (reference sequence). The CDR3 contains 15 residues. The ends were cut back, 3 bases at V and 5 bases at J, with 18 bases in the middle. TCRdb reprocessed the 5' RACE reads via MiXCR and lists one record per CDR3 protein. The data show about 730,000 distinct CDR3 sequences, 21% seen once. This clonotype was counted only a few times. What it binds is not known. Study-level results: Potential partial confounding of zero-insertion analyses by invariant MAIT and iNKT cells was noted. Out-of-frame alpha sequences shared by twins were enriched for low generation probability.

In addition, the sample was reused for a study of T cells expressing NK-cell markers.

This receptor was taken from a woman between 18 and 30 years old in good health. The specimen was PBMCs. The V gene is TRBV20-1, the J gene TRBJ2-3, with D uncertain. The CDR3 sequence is CSARGYPSSGDTQYF. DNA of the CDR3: TGCAGTGCTAGGGGGTACCCTTCGTCGGGAGATACGCAGTATTTT.